This TCR beta chain comes out of a study of shared clonotypes between healthy human individuals. Looking at the study overall: Samples came from two female and three male donors aged 18 to 49. Findings and caveats of the study: A handful of donors shared approximately 5% of their naive CD4 clonotypes.

V lost 5 bases and J lost 4; bases outside the gene matches: 5. Germline V lookup: CDR1 SGHTA, CDR2 FQGNSA. The CDR3 consists of 14 residues. A remark on this clone: The target antigen is unknown.

Clones were read by immunoSEQ multiplex PCR, and TCRdb kept only the in-frame ones, dropping some. The sample records hundreds of thousands of clones, 85% to 95% being singletons. CD45RO-negative cells were positively selected for CCR7, leaving out terminally differentiated effector memory CD45RA+ cells. The sequence was collected from a woman aged 25 to 39 in good health. Material: naive CD8+ T cells sorted from blood. V and J are TRBV7-2 and TRBJ1-3, with 7 positions matching TRBD1. The chain's CDR3 is CASSIQGPGNTIYF. The CDR3 DNA sequence: TGTGCCAGCAGCATACAGGGGCCCGGAAACACCATATATTTT.